A selection of T cell receptor beta chains follows, all from one sample in a study of neurological immune-mediated disorders. TCRdb re-derived calls from the 5' RACE reads in MiXCR, one entry per CDR3 protein. The sample contains 30,000 or so distinct CDR3 sequences, about 4% of which appear only once. Sequenced: CD4+ T cells from blood. Source of these receptors: a woman between 35 and 50 years old in good health. Each CDR3 is given with its conserved first and last residue. Each record gives: J gene, D gene, clone size, V gene, CDR3 DNA, CDR3 protein. D genes are given only for firm matches. Some rows mark clone size as missing; the rest say once, few, many or name a class of expanded clone.

TRBJ1-1,TRBD1,many,TRBV7-9,TGTGCCAGCAGCAGTCGCCGGGACAGGGTTACCTCTGGGGCTGAAGCTTTCTTT,CASSSRRDRVTSGAEAFF
TRBJ1-1,.,many,TRBV10-3,TGTGCCATCAGTGCAAGGTCTTTGAGGGCGGACACTGAAGCTTTCTTT,CAISARSLRADTEAFF
TRBJ1-1,.,many,TRBV11-2,TGTGCCAGCACACCGGGCCCTACAACGGCTTTCTTT,CASTPGPTTAFF
TRBJ1-1,.,many,TRBV19,TGTGCCAGTAGTACCTCTTACAGGGTTACCCAAGCTTTCTTT,CASSTSYRVTQAFF
TRBJ1-4,.,many,TRBV13,TGTGCCAGCAGCCGCGGACGTAATGAAAAACTGTTTTTT,CASSRGRNEKLFF
TRBJ2-7,.,many,TRBV7-9,TGTGCCAGCAGCCGACCCCCAGTCCCCTACGAGCAGTACTTC,CASSRPPVPYEQYF
TRBJ2-1,TRBD2,many,TRBV5-1,TGCGCCAGCAGCTTGGTAATAGCGGGAGACACCTACAATGAGCAGTTCTTC,CASSLVIAGDTYNEQFF
TRBJ2-7,TRBD1,many,TRBV5-5,TGTGCCAGCAGCTTGGGACAGGGTATAAGCTACGAGCAGTACTTC,CASSLGQGISYEQYF
TRBJ2-1,.,many,TRBV3-1,TGTGCCAGCAGCCAGGGAACTGACAATGAGCAGTTCTTC,CASSQGTDNEQFF
TRBJ2-2,TRBD1,many,TRBV5-1,TGCGCCAGCAGCTTAACCGGGACAGCGAACACCGGGGAGCTGTTTTTT,CASSLTGTANTGELFF
TRBJ2-1,TRBD2,many,TRBV5-6,TGTGCCAGCAGCCCGACTAGCGGGAGCTCCTACAATGAGCAGTTCTTC,CASSPTSGSSYNEQFF
TRBJ1-2,.,many,TRBV7-2,TGTGCCAGCAGACGGGACATCGCAGCATCTTACTATGGCTACACCTTC,CASRRDIAASYYGYTF
TRBJ1-2,.,.,TRBV20-1,TGCAGTTCTAGAGATAACGGGGGCGGCTATACCTTC,CSSRDNGGGYTF
TRBJ2-2,.,many,TRBV12-3/TRBV12-4,TGTGCCAGCAGTTTTCGGGGCCTCGCGAACACCGGGGAGCTGTTTTTT,CASSFRGLANTGELFF
TRBJ1-3,.,many,TRBV5-1,TGCGCCAGCAGCTTGACGGGTTCTGGAAACACCATATATTTT,CASSLTGSGNTIYF
TRBJ2-7,.,many,TRBV14,TGTGCCAGCAGCCAAGATGGGGCAGGCTCCTACGAGCAGTACTTC,CASSQDGAGSYEQYF
TRBJ2-3,TRBD2,few,TRBV20-1,TGCAGTGCTAGATATCCTACTTCCGGGACTAGAAGCACAGATACGCAGTATTTT,CSARYPTSGTRSTDTQYF
TRBJ2-3,.,many,TRBV2,TGTGCCAGCAGAAGGTTGCGGGGCAGCACAGATACGCAGTATTTT,CASRRLRGSTDTQYF
TRBJ1-1,.,many,TRBV4-1,TGCGCCAGCAGCCAAGGGTTTATGAACACTGAAGCTTTCTTT,CASSQGFMNTEAFF
TRBJ1-2,.,many,TRBV29-1,TGCAGCGTCAGTAAGGGAGTGCGCTATGGCTACACCTTC,CSVSKGVRYGYTF
TRBJ2-5,TRBD2,many,TRBV4-1,TGCGCCAGCAGCCAAATCGGACTAGGGAAGACCCAGTACTTC,CASSQIGLGKTQYF
TRBJ2-1,TRBD2,many,TRBV4-1,TGCGCCAGCAGCTCTCGACTAGCGGGAGTTAATGAGCAGTTCTTC,CASSSRLAGVNEQFF
TRBJ2-7,.,many,TRBV20-1,TGCAGTGCTAGAGGGGGAGGTCAGGGGGCCTACGAGCAGTACTTC,CSARGGGQGAYEQYF
TRBJ2-7,TRBD2,many,TRBV28,TGTGCCAGCAGATGGGGACTAGCGGGAGTCGGCGAGCAGTACTTC,CASRWGLAGVGEQYF
TRBJ1-3,.,many,TRBV9,TGTGCCAGCAGCAGGGAGGGAGGAAACACCATATATTTT,CASSREGGNTIYF
TRBJ2-7,.,many,TRBV7-8,TGTGCCAGCGGGTGGGCCGCATCCTACGAGCAGTACTTC,CASGWAASYEQYF